Listed below are T cell receptor beta chains from one sample, sequenced in a study of T cell responses to AZD1222 COVID-19 vaccine. Method: immunoSEQ multiplex PCR; TCRdb's copy keeps in-frame clones and lacks some. The repertoire consists of approximately 70,000 clones, with roughly 88% occurring once and the leading ten covering roughly 2.7%. The sample in question was peripheral blood, obtained on day 0 of AZD1222 vaccination. The receptor source for this set is an adult in good health. The CDR3 runs from the conserved cysteine through the conserved F or W. A D gene is named only where the DNA matches it firmly. Clone size, where shown, is once, few, many, or a class for clones that have expanded.

d_gene | abundance | j_gene | v_gene | CDR3nt | CDR3aa
TRBD1 | few | TRBJ2-7 | TRBV6-1 | TGTGCCAGCAGTGTGGGGGACAGGTTAGGTAGTGTCTACGAGCAGTACTTC | CASSVGDRLGSVYEQYF
- | - | TRBJ1-5 | TRBV15 | TGTGCCACCAGCAGAGAAAGCAATCAGCCCCAGCATTTT | CATSRESNQPQHF
- | once | TRBJ1-5 | TRBV7-8 | TGTGCCAGCAGCTTAAAGCCCGATCAGCCCCAGCATTTT | CASSLKPDQPQHF
- | few | TRBJ1-5 | TRBV4-2 | TGTGCCAGCAGCCAAGAAAGGGGAGGTAGCCAGCCCCAGCATTTT | CASSQERGGSQPQHF
- | - | TRBJ2-2 | TRBV27 | TGTGCCAGCAGTATATCCCCTGTCAGCGCGAACACCGGGGAGCTGTTTTTT | CASSISPVSANTGELFF
- | - | TRBJ1-6 | TRBV12-2 | TGTGCAAGTCGCTTACCGAAGGAGGGGAATTCACCCCTCCACTTT | CASRLPKEGNSPLHF
- | - | TRBJ1-1 | TRBV12-3/TRBV12-4 | TGTGCCAGCAGTTTCAAAGGGAACACTGAAGCTTTCTTT | CASSFKGNTEAFF
- | - | TRBJ1-2 | TRBV11-2 | TGTGCCAGCAGCTCTCGGGGGGGCGTCTCCTATGGCTACACCTTC | CASSSRGGVSYGYTF
- | - | TRBJ2-2 | TRBV6-1 | TGTGCCAGCAGTGAAGGGGCAATTCCTTTAGACACCGGGGAGCTGTTTTTT | CASSEGAIPLDTGELFF
TRBD1 | - | TRBJ2-5 | TRBV29-1 | TGCAGCGCACTACGGGACAGGGGCCAAGAGACCCAGTACTTC | CSALRDRGQETQYF
- | - | TRBJ1-4 | TRBV6-5 | TGTGCCAGCAGGGTACAAACTAATGAAAAACTGTTTTTT | CASRVQTNEKLFF
- | - | TRBJ1-6 | TRBV19 | TGTGCCAGTAGGGTGACAGCGGGATATAATTCACCCCTCCACTTT | CASRVTAGYNSPLHF
- | - | TRBJ1-4 | TRBV5-1 | TGCGCCAGCAGCTTCGGGGCAACTAATGAAAAACTGTTTTTT | CASSFGATNEKLFF
- | - | TRBJ1-4 | TRBV4-1 | TGCGCCAGCAGCCGAGTACACGCAACTAATGAAAAACTGTTTTTT | CASSRVHATNEKLFF
TRBD2 | - | TRBJ2-1 | TRBV27 | TGTGCCAGCAGTTTCAAACTACCGGGACTAGCAACCTCCTACAATGAGCAGTTCTTC | CASSFKLPGLATSYNEQFF
- | few | TRBJ1-1 | TRBV6-5 | TGTGCCAGCAGTCAACACACCATGAACACTGAAGCTTTCTTT | CASSQHTMNTEAFF
TRBD1 | - | TRBJ2-6 | TRBV19 | TGTGCCACTAGGGGACAGTGGGTTTCTGGGGCCAACGTCCTGACTTTC | CATRGQWVSGANVLTF
- | few | TRBJ2-2 | TRBV19 | TGTGCCAGTAGCGACACTAACACCGGGGAGCTGTTTTTT | CASSDTNTGELFF
- | few | TRBJ2-1 | TRBV12-2 | TGTGCAAGTCGCTTAGTGTCGGACCAAGGGAATGAGCAGTTCTTC | CASRLVSDQGNEQFF
- | once | TRBJ2-2 | TRBV27 | TGTGCCAGCAGTTTGGGAGAAACCGGGGAGCTGTTTTTT | CASSLGETGELFF
- | - | TRBJ1-2 | TRBV27 | TGTGCCAGCAGTTACCGACATAGTACTGGCTACACCTTC | CASSYRHSTGYTF
- | - | TRBJ1-2 | TRBV30 | TGTGCCTGGAGCTGGGGAGATGGCTACACCTTC | CAWSWGDGYTF
- | few | TRBJ2-1 | TRBV20-1 | TGCAGTGCTAGGTGGTTCAATGAGCAGTTCTTC | CSARWFNEQFF
TRBD1 | once | TRBJ1-2 | TRBV4-1 | TGCGCCAGCAGCCAGGGACAGGGTGATTTTTATTATGGCTACACCTTC | CASSQGQGDFYYGYTF
- | - | TRBJ2-7 | TRBV12-3/TRBV12-4 | TGTGCCAGCAACGCAGGGTCTTACTACGAGCAGTACTTC | CASNAGSYYEQYF
- | - | TRBJ1-6 | TRBV5-4 | TGTGCCAGCAGCCCCGGAGGAGGCTCCTATAATTCACCCCTCCACTTT | CASSPGGGSYNSPLHF